These 8 T cell receptor beta chains were sequenced from one sample in a study of T cell responses to AZD1222 COVID-19 vaccine. Data came from immunoSEQ multiplex PCR; TCRdb stores just in-frame clones and leaves some out. The data contain nearly 110,000 clones, less than 95% of them singletons. The source material was peripheral blood, sampled 28 days after the second AZD1222 dose. These TCRs come from an adult who received the AZD1222 COVID-19 vaccine.

The chain couples TRBV7-3 to TRBJ2-5, with 10 bases lining up with TRBD1. Looked up from germline, CDR1 is SGHTA and CDR2 is FQGTGA. The trim removed 0 bases at V and 4 bases at J, leaving 2 bases unmatched. This CDR3 region has 15 residues. For the CDR3, the DNA is TGTGCCAGCAGCTTAACGGGACAGGGGCCAGAGACCCAGTACTTC. Translating it yields CASSLTGQGPETQYF.

Points on this clone: The sample contains more than one DNA sequence encoding this CDR3. The chain carries TRBV6-5 and TRBJ2-2, with D perhaps matching TRBD2 (6 bases). From germline, CDR1 is MNHEY and CDR2 SVGAGI. Trimming took 2 bases from V and 6 from J, leaving 7 bases between them. CDR3 length equals 13 residues. The CDR3 is CASSYGGAGELFF. The CDR3 DNA reads TGTGCCAGCAGTTACGGAGGGGCCGGGGAGCTGTTTTTT.

V usage is TRBV19 and J usage is TRBJ1-5, with 8 positions matching TRBD1. Germline values: CDR1 LNHDA, CDR2 SQIVND (reference sequence). The junction had 9 bases not matched to a gene; V was cut back by 7 bases and J by 1 base. The CDR3 length is 16 residues. CDR3 in amino acids: CASIPSGGWSNQPQHF. As DNA, the CDR3 is TGTGCCAGTATACCATCAGGGGGCTGGAGCAATCAGCCCCAGCATTTT.

V gene TRBV6-2 or TRBV6-3 combines with J gene TRBJ1-2, with 7 nucleotides matching TRBD1. CDR1 is MNHEY and CDR2 is SVGEGT in the germline V gene. Trimming at V came to 2 bases and at J to 8 bases, leaving 8 bases not matched to a gene. The length of the CDR3 is 14 residues. Written as DNA, the CDR3 is TGTGCCAGCAGTTACCCTGGACAGGAGAGAGGCTACACCTTC. Its protein product is CASSYPGQERGYTF.

The V gene is TRBV6-1, the J gene TRBJ1-2; TRBD1 might be the D (5 bases). V lost 3 bases, J lost 6 bases, and 11 bases lay in between. Germline V gene sequence: CDR1 MNHNS, CDR2 SASEGT. The CDR3 has 13 amino acids. CDR3 sequence (DNA): TGTGCCAGCAGTGAGTGGGAGGGGAATGGCTACACCTTC. It codes for CASSEWEGNGYTF.

The gene calls are TRBV11-1 and TRBJ2-7, with D tentatively TRBD1 (5 bases). Trimming cost V 4 bases and J 6 bases, with 13 bases left between them. The germline V gene encodes CDR1 SGHAT and CDR2 FQDESV (reference sequence). The CDR3 runs 13 residues. Here the CDR3 reads CASSSTGNVEQYF. CDR3 sequence (DNA): TGTGCCAGCAGCTCAACAGGTAACGTCGAGCAGTACTTC.

This sequence joins TRBV9 and TRBJ1-2; D remains ambiguous. V was cut by 0 bases and J by 5 bases, with 17 bases left in between. The CDR3 length is 16 residues. Germline V gene data show CDR1 as SGDLS and CDR2 as YYNGEE. The DNA of the CDR3 is TGTGCCAGCAGCGTAGAGGGAAAGGGAGGTAGTTATGGCTACACCTTC. Amino acid sequence: CASSVEGKGGSYGYTF.

The chain joins TRBV19 to TRBJ2-2; TRBD1 matches 7 bases. The CDR3 has 15 amino acids. CDR1 and CDR2 from the germline V gene are LNHDA and SQIVND (reference sequence). With 4 bases clipped from V and 4 bases from J, the junction kept 6 bases outside the gene matches. CDR3 sequence: CASSSQDRITGELFF. In DNA, the CDR3 is TGTGCCAGTAGTAGTCAGGACAGGATCACCGGGGAGCTGTTTTTT.